These 5 T cell receptor beta chains came from one sample sequenced in a study of T cell responses to AZD1222 COVID-19 vaccine. Produced via immunoSEQ multiplex PCR; TCRdb's table is partial and in-frame only. In the table there are tens of thousands of clones, 85% to 90% of which are singletons. This specimen consisted of peripheral blood, obtained on day 0 of AZD1222 vaccination. These receptors were obtained from an adult in good health.

The rearrangement links TRBV6-5 to TRBJ2-3; possibly TRBD1 for D (6 bases). This CDR3 is built from 14 residues. V was pared by 7 bases and J by 3 bases, with 14 bases between. CDR1 and CDR2 (germline): MNHEY, SVGAGI. The CDR3: CASTGQPGTDTQYF. DNA of the CDR3: TGTGCCAGCACGGGACAACCGGGGACAGATACGCAGTATTTT.

The chain is built from TRBV12-3 or TRBV12-4 and TRBJ1-1; D uncertain. Trimming stripped 6 bases from V and 4 bases from J, with 9 bases between. This CDR3 region has 12 residues. The CDR3 DNA follows: TGTGCCAGCAGACTCCAGATCACTGAAGCTTTCTTT. Its protein is CASRLQITEAFF.

V usage is TRBV3-1 (or the pseudogene TRBV3-2) and J usage is TRBJ2-2; D ambiguous. This CDR3 comprises 15 residues. In germline, CDR1 is LGHDT, CDR2 YNNKEL (reference sequence). The V and J ends lost 0 bases and 1 base respectively, with 6 bases between them. The CDR3 loop is CASSQDLGNTGELFF. For the CDR3, the DNA is TGTGCCAGCAGCCAAGATCTGGGGAACACCGGGGAGCTGTTTTTT.

The chain joins TRBV7-2 to TRBJ2-7; 9 bases map to TRBD1. The CDR3 contains 15 residues. Germline CDR1 SGHTA, CDR2 FQGNSA. J gave up 5 bases and V 3 bases, and 8 bases lay outside the gene matches. The CDR3: CASSLIGTGNHEQYF. CDR3 nucleotides: TGTGCCAGCAGCTTGATCGGGACAGGGAACCACGAGCAGTACTTC.

V and J are TRBV7-2 and TRBJ1-6, with D hard to call. Per the germline V gene, CDR1 is SGHTA and CDR2 is FQGNSA. The CDR3 extends over 14 amino acids. Trimming took 4 bases from V and 9 from J, leaving 13 bases between them. The CDR3 here is CASSSPRISSPLHF. CDR3 DNA: TGTGCCAGCAGCTCCCCCAGAATCAGTTCACCCCTCCACTTT.